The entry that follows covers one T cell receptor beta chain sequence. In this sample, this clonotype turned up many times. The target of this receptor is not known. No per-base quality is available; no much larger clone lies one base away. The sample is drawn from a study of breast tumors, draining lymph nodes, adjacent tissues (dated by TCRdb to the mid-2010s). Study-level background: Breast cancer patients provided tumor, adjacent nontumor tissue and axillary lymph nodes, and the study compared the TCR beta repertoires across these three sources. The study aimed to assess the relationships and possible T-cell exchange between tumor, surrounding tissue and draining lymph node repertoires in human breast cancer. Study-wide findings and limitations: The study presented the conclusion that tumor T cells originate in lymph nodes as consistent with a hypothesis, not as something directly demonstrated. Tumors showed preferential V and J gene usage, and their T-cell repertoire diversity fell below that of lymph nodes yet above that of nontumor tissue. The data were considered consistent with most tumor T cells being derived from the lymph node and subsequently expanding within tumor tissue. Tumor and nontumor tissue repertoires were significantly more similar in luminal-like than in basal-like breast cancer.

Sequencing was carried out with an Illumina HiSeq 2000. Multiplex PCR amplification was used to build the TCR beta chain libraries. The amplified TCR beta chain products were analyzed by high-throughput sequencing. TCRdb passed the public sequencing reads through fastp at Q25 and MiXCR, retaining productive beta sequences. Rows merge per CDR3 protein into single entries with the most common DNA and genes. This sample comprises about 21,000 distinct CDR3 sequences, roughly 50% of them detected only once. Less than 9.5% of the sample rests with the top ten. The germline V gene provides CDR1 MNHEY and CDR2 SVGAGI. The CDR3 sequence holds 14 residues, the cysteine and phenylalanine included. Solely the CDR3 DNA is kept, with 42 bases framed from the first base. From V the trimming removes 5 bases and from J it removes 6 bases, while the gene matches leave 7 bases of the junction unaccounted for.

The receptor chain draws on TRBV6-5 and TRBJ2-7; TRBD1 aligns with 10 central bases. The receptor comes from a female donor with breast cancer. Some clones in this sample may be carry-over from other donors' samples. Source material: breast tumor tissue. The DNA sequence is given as TGTGCCAGCAGTCACGGGACAGGGGTCGGCGAGCAGTACTTC. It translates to CASSHGTGVGEQYF.